A selection of T cell receptor beta chains follows, all from one sample in a study of graft-versus-host responses after intestinal transplantation. Method: immunoSEQ multiplex PCR; TCRdb's copy keeps in-frame clones and lacks some. This sample has 90,000 to 130,000 clones, with more than 90% found just once. Their antigen targets remain unknown. The source was unstimulated CD4+ T cells sorted from spleen or lymph node cells, collected before transplant. These receptors were taken from a human donor who was the organ donor for an intestinal transplant. CDR3s include the opening cysteine and the closing phenylalanine or tryptophan. The D gene is left open where the match is weak. Not every row has a clone size; where given, it reads once, few, many or a size class.

abundance	d_gene	v_gene	j_gene	CDR3aa	CDR3nt
.	TRBD2	TRBV6-6	TRBJ2-7	CASSGTSGMYEQYF	TGTGCCAGCAGTGGGACTAGCGGGATGTACGAGCAGTACTTC
few	TRBD2	TRBV7-2	TRBJ2-3	CASSARLAGPADTQYF	TGTGCCAGCAGCGCTAGACTAGCGGGACCCGCAGATACGCAGTATTTT
.	.	TRBV2	TRBJ1-5	CASSDEALLNQPQHF	TGTGCCAGCAGTGATGAGGCTTTGCTGAATCAGCCCCAGCATTTT
.	.	TRBV7-2	TRBJ2-1	CASSYAQTDEQFF	TGTGCCAGCAGCTACGCCCAGACCGATGAGCAGTTCTTC
.	.	TRBV5-1	TRBJ2-2	CASSLDGGRTGELFF	TGCGCCAGCAGCTTGGACGGGGGCAGGACCGGGGAGCTGTTTTTT
.	.	TRBV19	TRBJ2-1	CASSPRGATIYNEQFF	TGTGCCAGTAGTCCCCGGGGAGCGACTATCTACAATGAGCAGTTCTTC
.	.	TRBV18	TRBJ1-5	CASSPEGVDQPQHF	TGTGCCAGCTCACCAGAAGGGGTGGATCAGCCCCAGCATTTT
.	.	TRBV7-2	TRBJ1-2	CASSLARGAGYGYTF	TGTGCCAGCAGCTTAGCGCGGGGGGCAGGCTATGGCTACACCTTC
.	.	TRBV6-6	TRBJ1-1	CASSYSPDTEAFF	TGTGCCAGCAGTTACTCGCCGGACACTGAAGCTTTCTTT
.	TRBD1	TRBV28	TRBJ1-6	CASSSSQGDSSPLHF	TGTGCCAGCAGTTCGTCGCAGGGGGACTCTTCACCCCTCCACTTT
.	.	TRBV10-3	TRBJ2-5	CAISRTSSQETQYF	TGTGCCATCAGCAGAACTAGCTCTCAAGAGACCCAGTACTTC
.	TRBD1	TRBV4-1	TRBJ2-2	CASSQDRGRDTGELFF	TGCGCCAGCAGCCAAGACAGGGGGCGGGACACCGGGGAGCTGTTTTTT
.	TRBD2	TRBV19	TRBJ2-7	CASSPTSESYEQYF	TGTGCCAGTAGTCCGACTAGCGAGAGTTACGAGCAGTACTTC
.	TRBD2	TRBV7-2	TRBJ2-7	CASSRGLAGSYEQYF	TGTGCCAGCAGCCGGGGACTAGCGGGTTCCTACGAGCAGTACTTC
.	.	TRBV19	TRBJ2-5	CASSIGGRRRETQYF	TGTGCCAGTAGTATAGGGGGGCGCCGGAGGGAGACCCAGTACTTC
.	TRBD1	TRBV19	TRBJ2-2	CASSRRGPPNTGELFF	TGTGCCAGTAGTCGCAGGGGGCCCCCGAACACCGGGGAGCTGTTTTTT
.	.	TRBV7-2	TRBJ2-3	CASSLDLPSTDTQYF	TGTGCCAGCAGCTTGGATCTCCCGAGCACAGATACGCAGTATTTT
.	TRBD1	TRBV5-1	TRBJ1-2	CASSPGQGVLNYGYTF	TGCGCCAGCAGCCCGGGACAGGGAGTGTTGAACTATGGCTACACCTTC
once	.	TRBV9	TRBJ1-1	CASSVLQGAHTEAFF	TGTGCCAGCAGCGTCCTTCAGGGCGCCCACACTGAAGCTTTCTTT
.	TRBD1	TRBV7-2	TRBJ2-1	CASSVRWGQGIDEQFF	TGTGCCAGCAGCGTAAGGTGGGGACAGGGGATCGATGAGCAGTTCTTC
.	.	TRBV19	TRBJ1-1	CASSSRTMNTEAFF	TGTGCCAGTAGTTCCAGGACGATGAACACTGAAGCTTTCTTT
.	TRBD2	TRBV29-1	TRBJ2-2	CSVSTSGTTGELFF	TGCAGCGTTTCGACTAGCGGGACCACCGGGGAGCTGTTTTTT
.	TRBD2	TRBV10-1	TRBJ2-4	CATSGGKNIQYF	TGCGCCACCTCGGGGGGCAAAAACATTCAGTACTTC